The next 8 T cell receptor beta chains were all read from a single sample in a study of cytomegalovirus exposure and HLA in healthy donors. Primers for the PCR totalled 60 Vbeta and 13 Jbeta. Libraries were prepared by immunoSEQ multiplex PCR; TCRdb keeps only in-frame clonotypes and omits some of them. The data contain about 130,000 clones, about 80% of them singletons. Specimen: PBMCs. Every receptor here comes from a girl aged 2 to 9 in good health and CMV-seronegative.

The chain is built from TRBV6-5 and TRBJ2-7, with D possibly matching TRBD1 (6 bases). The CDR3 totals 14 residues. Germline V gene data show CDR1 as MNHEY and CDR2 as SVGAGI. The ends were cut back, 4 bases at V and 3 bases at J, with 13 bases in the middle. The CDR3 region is CASSSRQEDYEQYF. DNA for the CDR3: TGTGCCAGCAGTTCGCGACAGGAGGACTACGAGCAGTACTTC.

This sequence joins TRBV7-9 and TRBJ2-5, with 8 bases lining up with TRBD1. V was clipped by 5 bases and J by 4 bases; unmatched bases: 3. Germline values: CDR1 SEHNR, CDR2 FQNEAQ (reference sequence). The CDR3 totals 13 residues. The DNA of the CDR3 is TGTGCCAGCAGCCGGACAGGGAGAGAGACCCAGTACTTC. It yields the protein CASSRTGRETQYF. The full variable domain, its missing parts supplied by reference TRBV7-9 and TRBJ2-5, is DTGVSQNPRHKITKRGQNVTFRCDPISEHNRLYWYRQTLGQGPEFLTYFQNEAQLEKSRLLSDRFSAERPKGSFSTLEIQRTEQGDSAMYLCASSRTGRETQYFGPGTRLLVL.

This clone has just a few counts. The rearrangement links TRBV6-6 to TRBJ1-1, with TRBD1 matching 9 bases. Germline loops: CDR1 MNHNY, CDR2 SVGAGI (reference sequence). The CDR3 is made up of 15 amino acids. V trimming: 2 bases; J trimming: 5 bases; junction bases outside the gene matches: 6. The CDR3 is CASSYDRGKLTEAFF. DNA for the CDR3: TGTGCCAGCAGTTACGACAGGGGGAAGTTGACTGAAGCTTTCTTT.

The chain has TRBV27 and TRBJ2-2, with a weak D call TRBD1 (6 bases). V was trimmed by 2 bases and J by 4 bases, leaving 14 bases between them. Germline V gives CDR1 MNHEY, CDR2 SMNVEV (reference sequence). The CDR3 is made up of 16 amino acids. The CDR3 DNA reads TGTGCCAGCAGTTTAATTGCGGCAGGGGTCACCGGGGAGCTGTTTTTT. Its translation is CASSLIAAGVTGELFF.

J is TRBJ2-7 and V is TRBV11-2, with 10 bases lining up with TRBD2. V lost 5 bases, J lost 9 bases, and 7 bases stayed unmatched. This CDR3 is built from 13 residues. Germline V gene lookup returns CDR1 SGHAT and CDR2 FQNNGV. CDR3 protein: CASSPSGRTGQYF. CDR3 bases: TGTGCCAGCAGCCCTAGCGGGAGAACTGGGCAGTACTTC.

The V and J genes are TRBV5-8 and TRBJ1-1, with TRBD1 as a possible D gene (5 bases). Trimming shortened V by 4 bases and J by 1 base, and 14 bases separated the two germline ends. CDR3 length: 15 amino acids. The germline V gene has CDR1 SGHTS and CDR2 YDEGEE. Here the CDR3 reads CASSQPAQGNTEAFF. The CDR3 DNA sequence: TGTGCCAGCAGCCAGCCCGCCCAGGGGAACACTGAAGCTTTCTTT.

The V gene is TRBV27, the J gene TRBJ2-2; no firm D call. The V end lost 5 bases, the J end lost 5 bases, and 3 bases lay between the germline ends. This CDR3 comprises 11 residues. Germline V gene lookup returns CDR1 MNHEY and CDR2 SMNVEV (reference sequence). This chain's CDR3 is CASSRTGELFF. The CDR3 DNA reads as TGTGCCAGCAGTCGTACCGGGGAGCTGTTTTTT.

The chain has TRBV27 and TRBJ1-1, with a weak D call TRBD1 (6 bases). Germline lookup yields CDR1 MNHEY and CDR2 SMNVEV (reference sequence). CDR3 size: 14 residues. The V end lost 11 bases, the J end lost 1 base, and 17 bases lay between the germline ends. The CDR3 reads CAHEQGRPNTEAFF. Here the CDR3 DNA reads TGTGCCCACGAACAGGGCAGACCGAACACTGAAGCTTTCTTT.